The T cell receptor (beta chain) under discussion was sequenced for a study of blood T cell repertoires in COVID-19. Study summary: PBMCs, B-cell-depleted T cells, or T cells were the source of the cDNA or gDNA that made up the material.

Germline V lookup: CDR1 SGHTA, CDR2 FQGNSA. The CDR3 runs 14 residues. The germline V and J ends were trimmed by 4 bases and 0 bases, with 8 bases remaining between them. Sequencing was performed with immunoSEQ multiplex PCR; in TCRdb, only in-frame clones are kept and a portion is missing. The table lists 100,000 or so clones, about 90% of them singletons. This clone was recorded once. Source material: peripheral blood. This TCR came from a man aged 30-40 years in a cohort sampled during active COVID-19. The J gene is TRBJ2-3, the V gene TRBV7-2; D is ambiguous. This CDR3 reads CASSSYLSTDTQYF. CDR3 DNA sequence: TGTGCCAGCAGCTCCTACCTCAGCACAGATACGCAGTATTTT.